This T cell receptor beta chain was captured by sequencing in a study of blood T cells in healthy people across ages. Through a sample-barcoded 5' primer and a J-beta primer mix, a second PCR was run for about 6 to 12 cycles. TCRdb independently ran MiXCR on the 5' RACE reads; one entry per CDR3 protein. This table has 1.5 million to 2 million distinct CDR3 sequences, under 30% appearing once. In germline, CDR1 is SGDLS, CDR2 YYNGEE. V lost 2 bases, J lost 8 bases, and 7 bases stayed unmatched. The CDR3 totals 14 residues. The chain combines TRBV9 with TRBJ1-2, with TRBD1 identical over 9 bases. The TCR originated in a woman in her thirties in good health. Sample: blood. CDR3 sequence reads: CASSVETGGRGYTF. In DNA form, the CDR3 reads TGTGCCAGCAGCGTCGAGACAGGGGGGAGAGGCTACACCTTC.